The following is a TCR beta chain sequence with its context. With V trimmed by 4 bases and J by 6 bases, 11 bases remained unmatched. Germline CDR1 reads KGHDR; CDR2 reads SFDVKD. This CDR3 contains 16 residues. For the second PCR, which ran for about 7 to 11 cycles, a sample-barcoded 5' primer and a J-beta primer mix were used. Template switching added a 12-random-nucleotide identifier to every cDNA molecule. TCRdb reprocessed the 5' RACE reads via MiXCR and lists one record per CDR3 protein. The sample carries about 1 million distinct CDR3 sequences, 35% to 50% recorded once. This record belongs to a study of blood T cells in healthy people across ages.

The clonotype was recovered from a woman in her sixties or seventies in good health. The sample comprised blood. The J gene is TRBJ2-3, the V gene TRBV24-1; TRBD2 matches at 8 bases. CDR3 sequence (DNA): TGTGCCACCAGTGACCCCACGACTAGCGCGAGTGATACGCAGTATTTT. The encoded protein is CATSDPTTSASDTQYF.